The next 21 T cell receptor beta chains were all read from a single sample in a study of blood T cell repertoires in COVID-19. TCRdb's table, derived via immunoSEQ multiplex PCR, lists solely in-frame clones and lacks some. The sample has approximately 270,000 clones, 85% to 90% seen once. Specimen: peripheral blood. The receptors shown here come from a man younger than 45 with acute or convalescent COVID-19.

The J gene is TRBJ2-5, the V gene TRBV5-4, with 7 bases aligning to TRBD1. V gave up 4 bases and J gave up 9 bases; unmatched junction bases: 9. CDR1 is SGHNT, CDR2 YYREEE, per germline (reference sequence). The CDR3 spans 13 residues. The CDR3 is CASSEGQTGPQYF. In nucleotides, the CDR3 is TGTGCCAGCAGCGAGGGACAGACCGGGCCCCAGTACTTC.

The V call is TRBV12-5, the J call TRBJ2-7; D gene uncertain. The CDR3 contains 11 residues. V lost 6 bases and J lost 7, with 10 bases in between. CDR1 and CDR2 from the germline V gene are LGHNT and FRNRAP. In DNA, the CDR3 is TGTGCTAGTGGCCCTGACTGGGAGCAGTACTTC. Its protein is CASGPDWEQYF.

This chain joins TRBV7-9 and TRBJ1-5, with D possibly being TRBD1 (5 bases). Germline CDR1 and CDR2: SEHNR and FQNEAQ (reference sequence). Trimming removed 3 bases from V and 4 bases from J, with 7 bases in between. The length of the CDR3 is 13 residues. The chain's CDR3 is CASSLGPNQPQHF. In nucleotides, the CDR3 is TGTGCCAGCAGCTTGGGGCCGAATCAGCCCCAGCATTTT.

The V gene is TRBV25-1, the J gene TRBJ2-5, with 8 bases that match TRBD1. The CDR3 covers 15 residues. Germline trimming cut 3 bases from V and 4 bases from J; bases unmatched to any gene: 7. CDR1 MGHDK and CDR2 SYGVNS come from the germline V gene. For the CDR3, the DNA is TGTGCCAGCAGTGATCCTGGACAGGGAGGAGAGACCCAGTACTTC. This sequence encodes CASSDPGQGGETQYF.

The chain employs TRBV27 and TRBJ2-1; D gene ambiguous. The CDR3 totals 16 residues. Trimming shortened V by 5 bases and J by 1 base, and 15 bases separated the two germline ends. CDR1 is MNHEY, CDR2 SMNVEV, per germline (reference sequence). The CDR3 loop reads CASSPRLSSSYNEQFF. The CDR3 DNA reads TGTGCCAGCAGTCCGAGGTTATCGTCTTCCTACAATGAGCAGTTCTTC.

The V call is TRBV10-3, the J call TRBJ2-3; the D gene is possibly TRBD2 (6 bases). The ends were cut back, 5 bases at V and 0 bases at J, with 9 bases in the middle. The CDR3 is 14 residues long. The germline V gene has CDR1 ENHRY and CDR2 SYGVKD. The CDR3, as DNA: TGTGCCATCAGTCCGGGACTTAGCACAGATACGCAGTATTTT. Translated: CAISPGLSTDTQYF.

The chain is built from TRBV5-1 and TRBJ2-3; 10 nucleotides match TRBD2. The CDR3 sequence is 14 residues long. CDR1 is SGHRS, CDR2 YFSETQ, per germline. After removal of 8 bases from V and 0 bases from J, the junction contained 3 bases not matched to a gene. CDR3 residues: CASSSGGSTDTQYF. The CDR3 bases are TGCGCCAGTTCTAGCGGGGGCAGCACAGATACGCAGTATTTT.

The chain recombines TRBV6-5 with TRBJ2-3; possibly TRBD2 for D (6 bases). Trimming took off 6 bases at V and 3 bases at J, with 16 bases between the two ends. The germline CDR1 and CDR2 sequences are MNHEY and SVGAGI. The CDR3 length is 15 residues. CDR3 residues: CASRTGTLWTDTQYF. Written as DNA, the CDR3 is TGTGCCAGCAGAACCGGGACTCTATGGACAGATACGCAGTATTTT.

This rearrangement joins TRBV5-6 to TRBJ2-7; D perhaps matches TRBD1 (5 bases). Trimming took off 5 bases at V and 2 bases at J, with 14 bases between the two ends. The CDR3 contains 14 residues. Germline assignment: CDR1 SGHDT and CDR2 YYEEEE. This CDR3 is CASSYWSTAYEQYF. In DNA form, the CDR3 reads TGTGCCAGCAGTTATTGGTCGACAGCCTACGAGCAGTACTTC. The variable domain in full, completed from reference TRBV5-6 and TRBJ2-7, reads DAGVTQSPTHLIKTRGQQVTLRCSPKSGHDTVSWYQQALGQGPQFIFQYYEEEERQRGNFPDRFSGHQFPNYSSELNVNALLLGDSALYLCASSYWSTAYEQYFGPGTRLTVT.

The chain carries TRBV27 and TRBJ1-2; D is undetermined. CDR1 is MNHEY and CDR2 is SMNVEV in the germline V gene (reference sequence). Trimming stripped 0 bases from V and 5 bases from J, with 7 bases between. This CDR3 spans 13 amino acids. The CDR3 nucleotides read TGTGCCAGCAGTTTATCTGGGCGATATGGCTACACCTTC. Protein product: CASSLSGRYGYTF.

The chain combines TRBV5-4 with TRBJ1-5, with D hard to call. Germline assignment: CDR1 SGHNT and CDR2 YYREEE (reference sequence). V shed 0 bases and J shed 3 bases, with 10 bases lying between them. The CDR3 consists of 15 residues. The CDR3 DNA reads TGTGCCAGCAGCTTGGGAGGGAGCGTCAATCAGCCCCAGCATTTT. It translates to CASSLGGSVNQPQHF.

This clone occurred once. This chain joins TRBV29-1 and TRBJ2-7, with unresolved D. The V gene's germline CDR1 is SQVTM and CDR2 ANQGSEA. This CDR3 has 14 residues. V gave up 4 bases and J gave up 3 bases, with 16 bases separating them. The DNA for the CDR3 is TGCAGCGTTGGCCCCGGCAGGATGAACTACGAGCAGTACTTC. Translation gives CSVGPGRMNYEQYF.

The chain recombines TRBV6-5 with TRBJ2-1; D possibly corresponds to TRBD2 (6 bases). V lost 10 bases to trimming and J lost 2 bases, with 18 bases between them. The V gene's germline CDR1 is MNHEY and CDR2 SVGAGI. The CDR3 consists of 15 residues. DNA for the CDR3: TGTGCCACCTCTAGGGAGGCGGGGCCCTACAATGAGCAGTTCTTC. This translates into CATSREAGPYNEQFF.

In its sample, this clone was seen once. The chain couples TRBV7-8 to TRBJ1-2; D may be TRBD1 (6 bases). Trimming shortened V by 5 bases and J by 4 bases, and 11 bases separated the two germline ends. CDR3 size: 13 residues. Germline V lookup: CDR1 SGHVS, CDR2 FQNEAQ. CDR3 nucleotides: TGTGCCAGCAGCCACAGGGCTGGCTATGGCTACACCTTC. Translating it yields CASSHRAGYGYTF. Together with reference TRBV7-8 and TRBJ1-2, the CDR3 gives the full variable domain: GAGVSQSPRYKVAKRGQDVALRCDPISGHVSLFWYQQALGQGPEFLTYFQNEAQLDKSGLPSDRFFAERPEGSVSTLKIQRTQQEDSAVYLCASSHRAGYGYTFGSGTRLTVV.

CDR3 DNA sequence: TGTGCCAGCAGCCCCTGGCAGGGGGATATGTATGAGCAGTTCTTC. Protein: CASSPWQGDMYEQFF. The V call is TRBV9, the J call TRBJ2-1, with TRBD1 matching over 7 bases. Per the germline V gene, CDR1 is SGDLS and CDR2 is YYNGEE. The CDR3 covers 15 residues. V dropped 4 bases and J dropped 8; count of bases not matched to a gene: 12.

This clone showed up just a few times. The chain joins TRBV30 to TRBJ1-5; possibly TRBD1 for D (6 bases). This CDR3 contains 14 residues. The V end lost 2 bases, the J end lost 6 bases, and 14 bases lay between the germline ends. The germline gives CDR1 GTSNPN, CDR2 SVGIG (reference sequence). CDR3 region: CAWSSQGKTQPQHF. The CDR3 DNA reads as TGTGCCTGGAGTAGCCAGGGGAAGACTCAGCCCCAGCATTTT.

This chain joins TRBV5-6 and TRBJ2-7, with a weak D call TRBD1 (5 bases). Between the trimmed V and J ends, which lost 3 bases and 0 bases, there was a span of 7 bases. CDR1 and CDR2 (germline): SGHDT, YYEEEE. The CDR3 loop spans 13 amino acids. CDR3 sequence reads: CASSSGNSYEQYF. CDR3 in DNA: TGTGCCAGCAGCTCAGGGAACTCCTACGAGCAGTACTTC. Filled out from reference TRBV5-6 and TRBJ2-7, the complete variable domain reads DAGVTQSPTHLIKTRGQQVTLRCSPKSGHDTVSWYQQALGQGPQFIFQYYEEEERQRGNFPDRFSGHQFPNYSSELNVNALLLGDSALYLCASSSGNSYEQYFGPGTRLTVT.

The chain employs TRBV9 and TRBJ1-2; 7 bases are shared with TRBD1. This CDR3 has 14 residues. Trimming at V came to 3 bases and at J to 4 bases, leaving 6 bases not matched to a gene. Germline CDR1 and CDR2: SGDLS and YYNGEE. The CDR3 here is CASSAVQGRYGYTF. In nucleotides, the CDR3 is TGTGCCAGCAGCGCCGTACAGGGGCGCTATGGCTACACCTTC.

V usage is TRBV3-1 (or the pseudogene TRBV3-2) and J usage is TRBJ1-2; TRBD1 aligns across 9 bases. With 3 bases clipped from V and 0 bases from J, the junction kept 2 bases outside the gene matches. CDR1 and CDR2 from the germline V gene are LGHDT and YNNKEL (reference sequence). CDR3 length: 15 residues. CDR3 sequence (DNA): TGTGCCAGCAGCCACGGGGACAGGGCTAACTATGGCTACACCTTC. Protein sequence: CASSHGDRANYGYTF.

CDR3 sequence reads: CASSRGQAHLGTGELFF. In DNA form, the CDR3 reads TGTGCCAGCTCCCGCGGACAGGCCCACCTCGGCACCGGGGAGCTGTTTTTT. This chain links TRBV18 with TRBJ2-2; 7 bases map to TRBD1. V gave up 6 bases and J gave up 4 bases; unmatched junction bases: 14. The CDR3 is made up of 17 amino acids. The germline V gene has CDR1 KGHSH and CDR2 LQKENI. Supplemented by reference TRBV18 and TRBJ2-2, the full variable domain reads NAGVMQNPRHLVRRRGQEARLRCSPMKGHSHVYWYRQLPEEGLKFMVYLQKENIIDESGMPKERFSAEFPKEGPSILRIQQVVRGDSAAYFCASSRGQAHLGTGELFFGEGSRLTVL.

This chain links TRBV5-1 with TRBJ1-4, with D possibly TRBD1 on 6 matching bases. Trimming removed 3 bases from V and 10 bases from J, with 19 bases in between. Germline V gene sequence: CDR1 SGHRS, CDR2 YFSETQ. The CDR3 is 15 amino acids. CDR3 nucleotide sequence: TGCGCCAGCAGCTGGTTACAGGGAAGCGGAGGAAAACTGTTTTTT. Translation gives CASSWLQGSGGKLFF.